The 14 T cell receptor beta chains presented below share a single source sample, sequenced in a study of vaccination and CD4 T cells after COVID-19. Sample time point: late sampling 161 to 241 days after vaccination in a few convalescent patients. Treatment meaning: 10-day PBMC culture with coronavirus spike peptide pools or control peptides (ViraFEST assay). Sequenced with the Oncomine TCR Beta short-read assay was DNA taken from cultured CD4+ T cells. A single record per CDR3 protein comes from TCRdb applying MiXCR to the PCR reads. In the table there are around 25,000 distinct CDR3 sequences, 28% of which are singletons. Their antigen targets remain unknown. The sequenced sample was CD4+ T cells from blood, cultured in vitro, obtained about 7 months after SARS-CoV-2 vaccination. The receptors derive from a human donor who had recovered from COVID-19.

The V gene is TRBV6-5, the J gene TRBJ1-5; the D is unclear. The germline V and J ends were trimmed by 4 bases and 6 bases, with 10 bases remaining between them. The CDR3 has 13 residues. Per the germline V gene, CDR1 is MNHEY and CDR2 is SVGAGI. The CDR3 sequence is CASSLSARQPQHF. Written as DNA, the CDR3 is TGTGCCAGCAGTTTGTCAGCTCGTCAGCCCCAGCATTTT.

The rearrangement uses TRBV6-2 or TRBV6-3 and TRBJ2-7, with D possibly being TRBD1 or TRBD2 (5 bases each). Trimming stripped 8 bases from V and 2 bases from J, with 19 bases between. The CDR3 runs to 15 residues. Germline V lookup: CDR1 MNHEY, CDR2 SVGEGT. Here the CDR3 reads CASGQGSLGTYEQYF. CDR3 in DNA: TGTGCCAGCGGACAAGGGAGTTTGGGGACCTACGAGCAGTACTTC.

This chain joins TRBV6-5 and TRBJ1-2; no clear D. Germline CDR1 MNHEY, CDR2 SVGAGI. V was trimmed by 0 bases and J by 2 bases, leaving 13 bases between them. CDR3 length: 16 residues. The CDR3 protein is CASSYSLQTLNYGYTF. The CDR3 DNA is TGTGCCAGCAGTTACTCTTTACAGACCTTAAACTATGGCTACACCTTC.

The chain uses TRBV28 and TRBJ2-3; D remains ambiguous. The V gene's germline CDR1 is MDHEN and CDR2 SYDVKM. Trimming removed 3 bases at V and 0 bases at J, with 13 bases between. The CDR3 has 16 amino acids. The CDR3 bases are TGTGCCAGCAGTTTTTCGAGATTACAGAGCACAGATACGCAGTATTTT. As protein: CASSFSRLQSTDTQYF.

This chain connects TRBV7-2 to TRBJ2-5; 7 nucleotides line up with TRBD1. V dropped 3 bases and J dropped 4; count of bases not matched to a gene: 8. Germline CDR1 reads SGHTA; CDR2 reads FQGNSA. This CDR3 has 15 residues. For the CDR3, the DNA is TGTGCCAGCAGCTTGTTCAGGGGGTTTTTAGAGACCCAGTACTTC. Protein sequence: CASSLFRGFLETQYF.

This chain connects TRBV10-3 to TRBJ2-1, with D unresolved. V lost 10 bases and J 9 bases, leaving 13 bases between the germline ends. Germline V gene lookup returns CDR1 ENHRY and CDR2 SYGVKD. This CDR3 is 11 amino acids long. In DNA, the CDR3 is TGTGCCACCCAAGAGGAGCTTGAGCAGTTCTTC. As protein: CATQEELEQFF.

CDR3 amino acids: CASSQVFIATRSVAYEQYF. The CDR3 nucleotides are TGCGCCAGCAGCCAAGTTTTCATCGCAACTAGGTCTGTAGCGTACGAGCAGTACTTC. The chain couples TRBV4-1 to TRBJ2-7; a weak D match, TRBD2 (5 bases). With 1 base removed from V and 4 bases from J, the gap between germline ends came to 26 bases. Germline lookup yields CDR1 MGHRA and CDR2 YSYEKL. The CDR3 runs to 19 residues.

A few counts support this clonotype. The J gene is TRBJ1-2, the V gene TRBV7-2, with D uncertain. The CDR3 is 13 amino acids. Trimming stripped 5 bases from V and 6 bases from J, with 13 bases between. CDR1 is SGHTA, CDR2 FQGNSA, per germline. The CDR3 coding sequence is TGTGCCAGCAGCCCCGGGGATCGGCATGGCTACACCTTC. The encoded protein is CASSPGDRHGYTF.

CDR3 nucleotide sequence: TGTGCCAGCATGAATAGCGGGAGGCGGGGGGAGTTCTTC. Translated, it gives CASMNSGRRGEFF. The J gene is TRBJ2-1, the V gene TRBV2, with 10 bases aligning to TRBD2. The germline gives CDR1 SNHLY, CDR2 FYNNEI. CDR3 length: 13 residues. V lost 7 bases and J lost 14; bases outside the gene matches: 11. Combining the CDR3 with reference TRBV2 and TRBJ2-1 gives the whole variable domain EPEVTQTPSHQVTQMGQEVILRCVPISNHLYFYWYRQILGQKVEFLVSFYNNEISEKSEIFDDQFSVERPDGSNFTLKIRSTKLEDSAMYFCASMNSGRRGEFFGPGTRLTVL.

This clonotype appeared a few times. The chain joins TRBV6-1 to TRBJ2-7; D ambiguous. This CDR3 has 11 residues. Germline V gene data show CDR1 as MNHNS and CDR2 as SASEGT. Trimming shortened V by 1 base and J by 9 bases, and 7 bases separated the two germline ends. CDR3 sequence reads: CASSEGLWQYF. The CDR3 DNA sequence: TGTGCCAGCAGTGAAGGACTGTGGCAGTACTTC.

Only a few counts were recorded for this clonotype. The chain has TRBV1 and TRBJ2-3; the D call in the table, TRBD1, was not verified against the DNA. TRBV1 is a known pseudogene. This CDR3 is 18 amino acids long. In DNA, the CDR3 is TGCACCAGCAGCCAAGATCGGGGTGTTAAAGGGGTGGCAGATACGCAGTATTTT. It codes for CTSSQDRGVKGVADTQYF.

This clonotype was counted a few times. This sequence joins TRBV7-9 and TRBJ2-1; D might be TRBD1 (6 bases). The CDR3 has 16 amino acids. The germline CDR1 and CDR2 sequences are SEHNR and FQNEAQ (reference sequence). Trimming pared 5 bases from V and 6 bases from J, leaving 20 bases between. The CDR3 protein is CASSPRGGPRGNEQFF. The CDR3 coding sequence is TGTGCCAGCAGCCCCCGTGGGGGCCCACGGGGCAATGAGCAGTTCTTC.

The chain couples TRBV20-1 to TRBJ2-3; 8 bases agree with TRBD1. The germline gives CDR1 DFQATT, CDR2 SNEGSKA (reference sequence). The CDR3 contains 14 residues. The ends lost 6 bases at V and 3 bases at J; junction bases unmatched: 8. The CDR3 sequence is CSAVGQGGTDTQYF. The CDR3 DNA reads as TGCAGTGCGGTCGGACAGGGCGGGACAGATACGCAGTATTTT.

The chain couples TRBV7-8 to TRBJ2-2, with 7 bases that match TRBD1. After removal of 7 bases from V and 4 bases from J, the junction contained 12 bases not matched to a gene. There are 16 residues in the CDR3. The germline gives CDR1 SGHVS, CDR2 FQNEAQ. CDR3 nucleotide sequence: TGTGCCAGCAAAGCCGACAGGGTTAGGGGCACCGGGGAGCTGTTTTTT. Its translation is CASKADRVRGTGELFF.